This TCR beta chain comes out of a study of response to subunit inactivated influenza vaccine listed by TCRdb under 2018. The study in broad terms: Deep quantitative profiling of the T cell receptor repertoire was used in the study to follow responses to a trivalent subunit inactivated influenza vaccine. The investigation overall reported the following: It was suggested by the authors that each seasonal influenza vaccination may recruit only a limited number of new T cells.

Libraries were made using RT-PCR. Sequencing was carried out with an Illumina HiSeq 2500. Using fastp at Q25 and MiXCR, TCRdb reprocessed the public reads and kept productive beta chains. Rows matching on CDR3 protein sequence are summarized as one entry with the most common DNA and genes. This sample has about 570,000 distinct CDR3 sequences in its table, and about 11% of those were observed once. The top ten constitute roughly 11% of the sample. As regards this clonotype: What antigen it recognizes has not been identified. No base quality values were provided; no much bigger clone lies one nucleotide off.

From the cysteine through the phenylalanine, the CDR3 covers 13 amino acids. Only the CDR3 DNA stays, 39 bases, in frame from base 1. Trimming leaves V shorter by 11 bases and J shorter by 6 bases, with the junction holding 9 bases beyond the gene matches. CDR1 and CDR2, looked up from the germline V gene, are SGHAT and FQNNGV. This sample also appeared in a second study, on T cells expressing NK-cell markers. The second paper further reports: 5'RACE template switching, by which a universal primer site and unique molecular identifiers were added, was used to make TCR beta cDNA libraries. In sorted CD3+CD56+NKG2C+, CD3+CD56+NKG2C- and CD3+CD56-NKG2C+ T-cell subsets from about eight donors, TCR beta-chain repertoires were profiled. Among the eight sequenced donors, only one was HCMV-seronegative, while the other seven were HCMV-seropositive. In several experiments an anti-gammadeltaTCR antibody was added to restrict sorting to alphabetaTCR-expressing T cells. In over five donors, the dominant CD3+CD56+NKG2C+ clonotypes were among the top 10 CD8+ clonotypes and accounted for about 1.0-7.5% of CD8+ T cells. Those dominant clonotypes were again the most abundant among CD3+CD56-NKG2C+ cells in a handful of donors, at 28.3-60.1%. Whether the expanded NKG2C-expressing T cell clones were specific for HCMV antigens remained unclear. The study sequenced eight donors, all healthy volunteers chosen at random: three men and five women. A commercial ELISA kit detecting HCMV-specific IgG in serum was used to determine HCMV serostatus. Peripheral blood mononuclear cells were isolated from blood by Ficoll density gradient centrifugation. For roughly 6 donors, bulk peripheral blood T-cell repertoires were also sequenced from unsorted PBMC. Synthesis of cDNA was primed from the TCR beta constant segment and was followed by two consecutive PCR amplification steps. Libraries were sequenced as 2 x 150 bp reads on Illumina HiSeq 2000/2500, MiSeq or NextSeq. Reads were demultiplexed and grouped by UMI with MIGEC, and clonotypes were assembled and quantified with MiTCR. To exclude erroneous sequences, any TCR cDNA sequence not supported by at least two reads was discarded. The tcR package was used for downstream repertoire analysis, and clonotypes were matched between fractions using CDR3 nucleotide sequence together with V segment. VDJmatch was used to annotate antigen specificity against VDJdb, with one amino acid substitution in CDR3 permitted.

This clonotype was obtained from a man aged 45 to 65 who received an inactivated influenza vaccine. Donor details come from another sample of the same person, matched by shared clones. The chain employs TRBV11-2 and TRBJ2-5; TRBD1 aligns with 10 central bases. Sequenced here: PBMCs from blood, sampled on the day of vaccination. The CDR3 corresponds to CASSPGQGKTQYF. The nucleotides read TGTGCCTCATCGCCGGGACAGGGGAAGACCCAGTACTTC.